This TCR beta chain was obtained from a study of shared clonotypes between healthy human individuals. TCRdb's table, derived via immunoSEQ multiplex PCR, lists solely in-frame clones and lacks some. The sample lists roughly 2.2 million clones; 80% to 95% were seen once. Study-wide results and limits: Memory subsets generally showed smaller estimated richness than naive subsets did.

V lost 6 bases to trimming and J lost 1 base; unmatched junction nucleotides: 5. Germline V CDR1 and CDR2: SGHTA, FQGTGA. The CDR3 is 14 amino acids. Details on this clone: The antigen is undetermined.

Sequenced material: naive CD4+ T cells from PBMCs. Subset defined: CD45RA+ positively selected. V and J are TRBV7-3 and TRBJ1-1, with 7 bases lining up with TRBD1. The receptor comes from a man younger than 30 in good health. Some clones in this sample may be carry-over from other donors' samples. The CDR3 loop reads CASRQGQTNTEAFF. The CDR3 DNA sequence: TGTGCCAGCAGGCAGGGACAGACGAACACTGAAGCTTTCTTT.